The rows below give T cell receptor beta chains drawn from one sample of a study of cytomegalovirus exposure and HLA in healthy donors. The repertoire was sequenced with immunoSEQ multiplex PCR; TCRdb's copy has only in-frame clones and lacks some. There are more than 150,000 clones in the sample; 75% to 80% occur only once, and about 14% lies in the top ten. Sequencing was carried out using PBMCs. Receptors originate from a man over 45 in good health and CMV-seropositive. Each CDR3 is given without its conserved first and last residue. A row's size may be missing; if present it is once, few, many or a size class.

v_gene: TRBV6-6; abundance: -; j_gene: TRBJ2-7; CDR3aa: ASSLGAGNSYEQY
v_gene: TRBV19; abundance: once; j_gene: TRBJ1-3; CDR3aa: ASSISSGNTIY
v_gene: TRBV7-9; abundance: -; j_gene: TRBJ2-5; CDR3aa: ASSQRALAVQETQY
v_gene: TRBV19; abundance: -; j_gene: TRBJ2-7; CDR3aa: ASSRGSRYEQY
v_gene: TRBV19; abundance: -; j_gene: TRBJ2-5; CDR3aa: ARTTRRIRETQY
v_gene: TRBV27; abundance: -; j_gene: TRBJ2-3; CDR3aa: ASRGARDTQY
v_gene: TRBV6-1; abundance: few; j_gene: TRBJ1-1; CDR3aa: ASSEGAVTYRTEAF
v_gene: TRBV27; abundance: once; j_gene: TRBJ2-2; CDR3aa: ASSSGGSTGELF
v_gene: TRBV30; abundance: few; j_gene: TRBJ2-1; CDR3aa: AWSPYSTGGNEQF
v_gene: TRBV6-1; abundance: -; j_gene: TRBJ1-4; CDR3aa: ASSASQGTNEKLF
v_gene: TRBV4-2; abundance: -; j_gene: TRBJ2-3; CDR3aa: ASSQDLDYLTDTQY